This T cell receptor (beta chain) was identified in a study of CD8 T cells in Susac syndrome. Germline trimming cut 6 bases from V and 3 bases from J; bases unmatched to any gene: 5. The V gene's germline CDR1 is LNHDA and CDR2 SQIVND (reference sequence). The CDR3 extends over 14 amino acids. RNA was extracted with the RNeasy kit, and a quantity of roughly 0.5 to 1 ug was reverse transcribed using random hexamers. MiXCR, applied by TCRdb to the immunoSEQ multiplex PCR reads, yields one record per CDR3 protein. The profile shows 170,000 or so distinct CDR3 sequences, roughly 94% of them singletons. The TCR originated in a human donor with Susac syndrome. V is TRBV19 and J is TRBJ2-1, with TRBD1 matching 7 bases. Input material: CD4+ T cells from PBMCs. CDR3 residues: CASRGDRVYNEQFF. The CDR3 DNA reads as TGTGCCAGTAGAGGCGACAGGGTCTACAATGAGCAGTTCTTC.